Detailed here is one T cell receptor (beta chain). Its specificity is unknown. The data were obtained in a study of T cells expressing NK-cell markers. In the study overall: One of the eight sequenced donors was seronegative, whereas the other seven were HCMV-seropositive.

UMIs were included in TCR beta cDNA generated by 5'RACE template switching. TCRdb re-called the 5' RACE reads; every CDR3 protein appears as one record, without DNA. This table lists 300,000 to 450,000 distinct CDR3 sequences. This CDR3 is 15 amino acids long. CDR1 is SGDLS and CDR2 is YYNGEE in the germline V gene. Study outcomes and limitations: A range of about 1.0-7.5% of CD8+ T cells consisted of dominant NKG2C+ clonotypes in 5 to 7 donors. HCMV specificity was not established for the expanded NKG2C+ T cell clones.

The sequence was obtained from a man between 18 and 69 years old in good health. This rearrangement joins TRBV9 to TRBJ2-7; TCRdb calls TRBD1, which cannot be checked without DNA. Sequences were obtained from blood T cells: a sorted CD56 or NKG2C T cell subset, CD4+ or CD8+ T cells, or bulk PBMC T cells (not recorded which). The chain's CDR3 is CASSRGTASSYEQYF.